A single sample gave rise to the 26 T cell receptor beta chains below, sequenced in a study of technical replicates of blood from a handful of donors. TCRdb's table, derived via immunoSEQ multiplex PCR, lists solely in-frame clones and lacks some. The sample gives around 98,000 clones, almost 96% of which show up once; 0.23% is in the top ten. The sequenced sample was T cells isolated from PBMCs. The receptors were sampled from a human donor in good health.

The V call is TRBV5-4, the J call TRBJ2-7, with TRBD2 identical over 7 bases. The germline V gene has CDR1 SGHNT and CDR2 YYREEE (reference sequence). V gave up 4 bases and J gave up 5 bases; unmatched junction bases: 21. The CDR3 is made up of 18 amino acids. CDR3 nucleotide sequence: TGTGCCAGCAGCCCGTCAGGGAGGGGAGCCCAGCTCCTTGACGAGCAGTACTTC. Its protein is CASSPSGRGAQLLDEQYF. The complete variable domain, with remaining parts taken from reference TRBV5-4 and TRBJ2-7, reads ETGVTQSPTHLIKTRGQQVTLRCSSQSGHNTVSWYQQALGQGPQFIFQYYREEENGRGNFPPRFSGLQFPNYSSELNVNALELDDSALYLCASSPSGRGAQLLDEQYFGPGTRLTVT.

This chain joins TRBV11-3 and TRBJ2-2; D remains ambiguous. Germline assignment: CDR1 SGHNT and CDR2 YENEEA. The V end lost 5 bases, the J end lost 2 bases, and 3 bases lay between the germline ends. This CDR3 comprises 12 residues. The CDR3 region has the DNA TGTGCCAGCAGCCCTAACACCGGGGAGCTGTTTTTT. Amino acid sequence: CASSPNTGELFF.

The CDR3 region is CASSERGATADTQYF. CDR3 nucleotide sequence: TGTGCCAGTAGTGAGCGGGGGGCGACCGCAGATACGCAGTATTTT. The V gene is TRBV19, the J gene TRBJ2-3, with TRBD2 matching over 9 bases. The length of the CDR3 is 15 residues. With V trimmed by 5 bases and J by 4 bases, 7 bases remained unmatched. Germline V gene lookup returns CDR1 LNHDA and CDR2 SQIVND (reference sequence).

The gene calls are TRBV4-1 and TRBJ1-4, with 10 bases matching TRBD1. The germline V gene has CDR1 MGHRA and CDR2 YSYEKL. V was pared by 4 bases and J by 8 bases, with 7 bases of the junction left unmatched. The CDR3 loop spans 15 amino acids. This chain's CDR3 is CASSPRTGGKEKLFF. As DNA, the CDR3 is TGCGCCAGCAGCCCGCGGACAGGGGGAAAAGAAAAACTGTTTTTT.

This clone was seen only once. The chain couples TRBV7-8 to TRBJ1-5; no reliable D call. The germline gives CDR1 SGHVS, CDR2 FQNEAQ. CDR3 size: 15 residues. The germline V and J ends were trimmed by 2 bases and 0 bases, with 8 bases remaining between them. The CDR3 loop reads CASSLHRNSNQPQHF. CDR3 in DNA: TGTGCCAGCAGCTTACACAGAAATAGCAATCAGCCCCAGCATTTT.

The chain has TRBV2 and TRBJ2-7, with D possibly TRBD1 on 6 matching bases. Trimming removed 7 bases from V and 2 bases from J, with 12 bases in between. Germline CDR1 and CDR2: SNHLY and FYNNEI. This CDR3 has 13 amino acids. The chain's CDR3 is CASNMDSPYEQYF. CDR3 nucleotides: TGTGCCAGCAACATGGACAGTCCCTACGAGCAGTACTTC. Based on the CDR3 plus reference TRBV2 and TRBJ2-7, the full variable domain is EPEVTQTPSHQVTQMGQEVILRCVPISNHLYFYWYRQILGQKVEFLVSFYNNEISEKSEIFDDQFSVERPDGSNFTLKIRSTKLEDSAMYFCASNMDSPYEQYFGPGTRLTVT.

This chain connects TRBV10-2 to TRBJ2-1; tentatively, D is TRBD2 (6 bases). Trimming removed 3 bases from V and 5 bases from J, with 20 bases in between. Germline CDR1 is WSHSY and CDR2 is SAAADI. The length of the CDR3 is 17 residues. CDR3 nucleotides: TGCGCCAGCAGTGAACTTGCGGGATGGGGGGTTAACAATGAGCAGTTCTTC. Protein sequence: CASSELAGWGVNNEQFF.

The table lists this clone with a count of one. The J gene is TRBJ1-5, the V gene TRBV2; D unresolved. The germline V gene has CDR1 SNHLY and CDR2 FYNNEI. Trimming stripped 7 bases from V and 0 bases from J, with 13 bases between. CDR3 length equals 15 residues. CDR3 loop: CASTGGPYSNQPQHF. The CDR3, as DNA: TGTGCCAGCACCGGCGGCCCTTATAGCAATCAGCCCCAGCATTTT.

The chain links TRBV4-1 to TRBJ2-1; 8 nucleotides match TRBD1. CDR3 size: 19 residues. Germline V lookup: CDR1 MGHRA, CDR2 YSYEKL. V trimming: 1 base; J trimming: 6 bases; junction bases outside the gene matches: 17. CDR3 amino acids: CASSQGRILQGVRINEQFF. DNA of the CDR3: TGCGCCAGCAGCCAAGGCCGGATCTTACAGGGGGTCAGGATCAATGAGCAGTTCTTC.

The chain carries TRBV7-9 and TRBJ1-2; a weak D match, TRBD1 (5 bases). CDR1 is SEHNR, CDR2 FQNEAQ, per germline (reference sequence). CDR3 length: 14 residues. Trimming took 1 base from V and 8 from J, leaving 14 bases between them. Written as DNA, the CDR3 is TGTGCCAGCAGCTTAGGGGCCCGGGGGTACGGCTACACCTTC. It yields the protein CASSLGARGYGYTF.

The genes are TRBV19 and TRBJ1-2; 7 bases are shared with TRBD1. Germline V gene data show CDR1 as LNHDA and CDR2 as SQIVND (reference sequence). V was pared by 1 base and J by 6 bases, with 8 bases of the junction left unmatched. The CDR3 loop spans 15 amino acids. The CDR3 bases are TGTGCCAGTAGTATAGGGACAGGCGGCTTGGATGGCTACACCTTC. Translating it yields CASSIGTGGLDGYTF.

The chain joins TRBV5-1 to TRBJ1-2, with TRBD1 matching 7 bases. Trimming at V came to 4 bases and at J to 8 bases, leaving 11 bases not matched to a gene. The germline CDR1 and CDR2 sequences are SGHRS and YFSETQ. The CDR3 has 14 residues. Here the CDR3 DNA reads TGCGCCAGCAGCCAAAGGGACAGAGTCTACGGCTACACCTTC. It specifies CASSQRDRVYGYTF. The full variable domain, its missing parts supplied by reference TRBV5-1 and TRBJ1-2, is KAGVTQTPRYLIKTRGQQVTLSCSPISGHRSVSWYQQTPGQGLQFLFEYFSETQRNKGNFPGRFSGRQFSNSRSEMNVSTLELGDSALYLCASSQRDRVYGYTFGSGTRLTVV.

The chain recombines TRBV19 with TRBJ1-5; D perhaps matches TRBD1 (5 bases). V lost 6 bases to trimming and J lost 0 bases, with 12 bases between them. CDR1 and CDR2 (germline): LNHDA, SQIVND (reference sequence). The CDR3 has 15 residues. CDR3 amino acids: CASRLQGYSNQPQHF. The CDR3 DNA follows: TGTGCCAGTAGACTCCAGGGCTATAGCAATCAGCCCCAGCATTTT.

The chain carries TRBV7-9 and TRBJ2-1; 10 nucleotides match TRBD2. With V trimmed by 4 bases and J by 7 bases, 10 bases remained unmatched. The CDR3 consists of 16 residues. CDR1 SEHNR and CDR2 FQNEAQ come from the germline V gene (reference sequence). The CDR3 bases are TGTGCCAGCAGCTCCCGACCGGGACTAGCGTTAAATGAGCAGTTCTTC. This gives the protein CASSSRPGLALNEQFF.

This clone was found once. The chain uses TRBV19 and TRBJ1-1, with D perhaps TRBD1 (5 bases). CDR1 and CDR2 (germline): LNHDA, SQIVND (reference sequence). The CDR3 has 15 residues. With 7 bases removed from V and 1 base from J, the gap between germline ends came to 16 bases. CDR3 coding DNA: TGTGCCAGTACAGGGACTATATCGGCGAACACTGAAGCTTTCTTT. The encoded protein is CASTGTISANTEAFF.

V is TRBV27 and J is TRBJ2-5; perhaps TRBD1 as D (5 bases). Germline V CDR1 and CDR2: MNHEY, SMNVEV (reference sequence). V lost 4 bases, J lost 1 base, and 10 bases lay in between. There are 14 residues in the CDR3. The CDR3 sequence: CASSSSDSQETQYF. The CDR3 region has the DNA TGTGCCAGCAGTTCCTCTGACAGCCAAGAGACCCAGTACTTC.

This chain's CDR3 is CASSFLEREYNEQFF. In nucleotides, the CDR3 is TGTGCCAGCAGTTTTCTCGAGCGGGAGTACAATGAGCAGTTCTTC. The rearrangement uses TRBV27 and TRBJ2-1; 8 bases are a match to TRBD2. The CDR3 is 15 amino acids. The V gene end was trimmed by 3 bases and the J gene end by 4 bases; junction bases not matched to a gene: 5. In germline, CDR1 is MNHEY, CDR2 SMNVEV (reference sequence).

In regard to this clone: Other DNA sequences in the sample encode the same CDR3. This chain links TRBV5-1 with TRBJ2-3, with 8 bases aligning to TRBD1. The V and J ends lost 4 bases and 0 bases, in that order; junction bases with no gene match: 4. Germline-derived CDR1 and CDR2 are SGHRS and YFSETQ. The CDR3 extends over 15 amino acids. This chain's CDR3 is CASSQRQGSTDTQYF. The CDR3 region has the DNA TGCGCCAGCAGCCAGAGACAGGGGAGCACAGATACGCAGTATTTT.

The chain employs TRBV6-5 and TRBJ2-1; 8 bases match TRBD1. Germline values: CDR1 MNHEY, CDR2 SVGAGI. J lost 8 bases, V lost 0 bases, and 9 bases had no gene match. CDR3 length: 16 residues. Here the CDR3 DNA reads TGTGCCAGCAGTTACTCTGGGCAGGGGGCGGTGGATGAGCAGTTCTTC. Its translation: CASSYSGQGAVDEQFF.

The J gene is TRBJ1-1, the V gene TRBV5-1; D is possibly TRBD1 (5 bases). V was pared by 0 bases and J by 2 bases, with 14 bases between. Germline loops: CDR1 SGHRS, CDR2 YFSETQ. CDR3 length: 16 amino acids. The CDR3 loop reads CASSLVGGNSNTEAFF. CDR3 nucleotides: TGCGCCAGCAGCTTGGTTGGGGGGAACTCAAACACTGAAGCTTTCTTT.

This clone was picked up one time. The chain employs TRBV5-4 and TRBJ2-3, with TRBD1 as a possible D gene (5 bases). Germline lookup yields CDR1 SGHNT and CDR2 YYREEE (reference sequence). Trimming took 6 bases from V and 4 from J, leaving 18 bases between them. The CDR3 has 15 residues. CDR3 coding DNA: TGTGCCAGCAATTCGTGGGCAGGGTTGCCAGATACGCAGTATTTT. It yields the protein CASNSWAGLPDTQYF.

The chain combines TRBV6-5 with TRBJ1-6; D remains ambiguous. Germline CDR1 reads MNHEY; CDR2 reads SVGAGI. V was cut by 2 bases and J by 10 bases, with 12 bases left in between. The CDR3 loop spans 14 amino acids. The chain's CDR3 is CASSYTRRESPLHF. The CDR3 coding sequence is TGTGCCAGCAGTTACACTCGAAGAGAGTCACCCCTCCACTTT.

The CDR3 DNA follows: TGCAGCGTTGCGGGGAGACTAGAGCAGTCTCATGAGCAGTACTTC. Protein sequence: CSVAGRLEQSHEQYF. This chain uses TRBV29-1 with TRBJ2-7; TRBD2 is a possible D gene (6 bases). The germline V and J ends were trimmed by 4 bases and 7 bases, with 23 bases remaining between them. The CDR3 is made up of 15 amino acids. CDR1 is SQVTM and CDR2 is ANQGSEA in the germline V gene.

This sequence joins TRBV15 and TRBJ1-2; 10 bases map to TRBD1. The V gene end was trimmed by 0 bases and the J gene end by 5 bases; junction bases not matched to a gene: 15. Germline V lookup: CDR1 LNHNV, CDR2 YYDKDF (reference sequence). CDR3 size: 19 residues. Written as DNA, the CDR3 is TGTGCCACCAGCAGAGAAAGGGGGACAGGGGTTGGGCCAGATTATGGCTACACCTTC. Translated: CATSRERGTGVGPDYGYTF.

This sequence joins TRBV15 and TRBJ2-2, with TRBD1 identical over 8 bases. Germline V lookup: CDR1 LNHNV, CDR2 YYDKDF (reference sequence). The CDR3 has 15 amino acids. V dropped 8 bases and J dropped 2; count of bases not matched to a gene: 7. This chain's CDR3 is CATRETGANTGELFF. In nucleotides, the CDR3 is TGTGCCACCCGCGAGACAGGGGCAAACACCGGGGAGCTGTTTTTT.

This chain links TRBV14 with TRBJ2-7; D is possibly TRBD1 (5 bases). The V gene lost 1 base and the J gene lost 6 bases, with 19 bases spanning the gap. The germline V gene encodes CDR1 SGHDN and CDR2 FVKESK. The CDR3 runs 16 residues. The DNA for the CDR3 is TGTGCCAGCAGCCAAGTTGGGGCGGTTGGTATGGGCGAGCAGTACTTC. Residues: CASSQVGAVGMGEQYF.